A single sample is the source of the 5 T cell receptor beta chains below, sequenced in a study of T-cell reconstitution after alpha-beta-depleted transplantation in children. Molecular barcoding with unique molecular identifiers was used for the TCRbeta library. TCRdb fed the PCR reads into MiXCR, producing one record per CDR3 protein. The sample shows 90,000 to 130,000 distinct CDR3 sequences, 6.4% of them seen only once. The material sequenced was PBMCs, mostly from graft donor cells, taken 360 days after TCRalphabeta/CD19-depleted stem cell transplant. All receptors derive from a male patient between 2 and 15 years old who had a stem cell transplant for acute lymphoblastic leukemia, so the T cells may come from the graft donor.

This chain uses TRBV7-9 with TRBJ2-4, with D unresolved. This CDR3 contains 12 residues. V was shortened by 1 base and J by 6 bases, with 4 bases between the two germline ends. Germline CDR1 is SEHNR and CDR2 is FQNEAQ (reference sequence). As DNA, the CDR3 is TGTGCCAGCAGCTTAGAAGTAAACATTCAGTACTTC. This translates into CASSLEVNIQYF.

The DNA for the CDR3 is TGTGCCAGCAGCGTAGACGTGGGGCGTTCGTCCTACGAGCAGTACTTC. The encoded protein is CASSVDVGRSSYEQYF. This sequence joins TRBV28 and TRBJ2-7; weak D call: TRBD1 (5 bases). This CDR3 region has 16 residues. V was clipped by 6 bases and J by 1 base, with 19 bases between them. In germline, CDR1 is MDHEN, CDR2 SYDVKM.

The chain has TRBV6-5 and TRBJ2-2, with 9 positions matching TRBD2. V shed 4 bases and J 5 bases; nucleotides not matched to a gene: 8. Germline CDR1 is MNHEY and CDR2 is SVGAGI. This CDR3 contains 16 residues. This CDR3 is CASSFPPSGVTGELFF. In DNA, the CDR3 is TGTGCCAGCAGTTTCCCTCCTAGCGGGGTGACCGGGGAGCTGTTTTTT.

This clonotype was detected many times. The genes are TRBV4-2 and TRBJ1-2, with a weak D call TRBD1 (6 bases). CDR1 and CDR2 from the germline V gene are LGHNA and YNFKEQ. Trimming cost V 3 bases and J 6 bases, with 11 bases left between them. CDR3 length: 13 amino acids. For the CDR3, the DNA is TGTGCCAGCAGCCAGGGGGGCAATAATGGCTACACCTTC. Protein sequence: CASSQGGNNGYTF.

This chain uses TRBV7-6 with TRBJ2-7; the D is unclear. Germline V gene data show CDR1 as SGHVS and CDR2 as FNYEAQ. Trimming pared 1 base from V and 4 bases from J, leaving 8 bases between. CDR3 size: 13 residues. CDR3 DNA sequence: TGTGCCAGCAGCTTAGGAAGCCGTTACGAGCAGTACTTC. This gives the protein CASSLGSRYEQYF. Filled out from reference TRBV7-6 and TRBJ2-7, the complete variable domain reads GAGVSQSPRYKVTKRGQDVALRCDPISGHVSLYWYRQALGQGPEFLTYFNYEAQQDKSGLPNDRFSAERPEGSISTLTIQRTEQRDSAMYRCASSLGSRYEQYFGPGTRLTVT.